This T cell receptor beta chain is from a study of monozygotic twins with inflammatory bowel disease. This CDR3 contains 16 residues. The germline CDR1 and CDR2 sequences are SGHRS and YFSETQ. TCRdb re-called the 5' RACE reads, yielding one record per CDR3 amino acid sequence without DNA. Here the sample table reports around 370,000 distinct CDR3 sequences. Sequenced input: blood. The receptor comes from a human donor with ulcerative colitis or Crohn's disease, or a healthy co-twin of an affected twin (not recorded which). The chain joins TRBV5-1 to TRBJ2-2; TCRdb's D call of TRBD2 is untestable without DNA. The CDR3 region is CASSFSSGKFTGELFF. Filled out from reference TRBV5-1 and TRBJ2-2, the complete variable domain reads KAGVTQTPRYLIKTRGQQVTLSCSPISGHRSVSWYQQTPGQGLQFLFEYFSETQRNKGNFPGRFSGRQFSNSRSEMNVSTLELGDSALYLCASSFSSGKFTGELFFGEGSRLTVL.